These T cell receptor beta chains were read from a single sample in a study of cytomegalovirus exposure and HLA in healthy donors. Assay: immunoSEQ multiplex PCR; the TCRdb copy retains only in-frame clones and omits some. The data hold 150,000 to 200,000 clones, with over 60% observed a single time. Material: PBMCs. The receptors originated from a man in his forties or fifties in good health and CMV-seropositive. Each CDR3 is given with its conserved first and last residue. The order of the fields is V gene, J gene, clone size, D gene, CDR3 protein, CDR3 DNA. The D gene is left open where the match is weak. Size tells how often a clone was seen (once, few, many) or the class of an expanded clone, and some rows leave it out.

TRBV10-1,TRBJ2-3,NA,NA,CASSERATQYF,TGCGCCAGCAGTGAGAGAGCTACGCAGTATTTT
TRBV19,TRBJ1-5,NA,NA,CASSTVGDQPQHF,TGTGCCAGTTCAACAGTAGGTGATCAGCCCCAGCATTTT
TRBV27,TRBJ1-5,NA,TRBD1,CASSLRGGATNQPQHF,TGTGCCAGCAGTTTGAGAGGGGGCGCGACTAATCAGCCCCAGCATTTT
TRBV6-6,TRBJ1-2,NA,TRBD1,CASSYSHDRESGYTF,TGTGCCAGCAGTTACTCACACGACAGGGAGTCTGGCTACACCTTC
TRBV5-4,TRBJ2-1,NA,TRBD2,CASSLDGGGGYNEQFF,TGTGCCAGCAGCTTGGACGGCGGGGGGGGGTACAATGAGCAGTTCTTC
TRBV5-1,TRBJ2-7,NA,TRBD1,CASSLDNRGLSYEQYF,TGCGCCAGCAGCTTGGATAACAGGGGGCTCTCCTACGAGCAGTACTTC
TRBV18,TRBJ1-4,NA,NA,CASSPSRGNEKLFF,TGTGCCAGCTCACCAAGCAGGGGCAATGAAAAACTGTTTTTT
TRBV6-4,TRBJ2-2,NA,NA,CASRDNRGIYTGELFF,TGTGCCAGCAGAGATAATAGAGGGATCTACACCGGGGAGCTGTTTTTT
TRBV7-9,TRBJ1-2,once,TRBD1,CASSLAPDRATGYTF,TGTGCCAGCAGCTTAGCCCCGGACAGGGCTACTGGCTACACCTTC
TRBV6-1,TRBJ2-3,NA,TRBD2,CASSELGSGGVNTQYF,TGTGCCAGCAGTGAATTGGGTAGCGGGGGGGTGAATACGCAGTATTTT
TRBV5-6,TRBJ1-2,NA,NA,CASSFREMLYGYTF,TGTGCCAGCAGCTTTCGGGAAATGCTCTATGGCTACACCTTC
TRBV5-1,TRBJ2-7,NA,NA,CASSLGQVREQYF,TGCGCCAGCAGCTTGGGACAGGTGAGGGAGCAGTACTTC
TRBV25-1,TRBJ1-6,few,NA,CASTPKLGGARGSPLHF,TGTGCCAGCACTCCTAAATTAGGGGGGGCGCGAGGTTCACCCCTCCACTTT
TRBV5-1,TRBJ1-4,NA,TRBD1,CASSFRGRAEKLFF,TGCGCCAGCAGCTTCAGGGGGCGTGCTGAAAAACTGTTTTTT